This T cell receptor (beta chain) stems from a study of tumor and adjacent non-tumor tissue in lung cancer. A modified ARM-PCR protocol with three rounds of nested PCR amplified TCRbeta. Each CDR3 protein is one row after TCRdb ran MiXCR on the multiplex PCR reads. The table shows 120,000 or so distinct CDR3 sequences, with approximately 71% occurring only once. RNA was extracted from bulk tissue without any cell sorting. Comment on this clonotype: The junction departs from the called germline gene at one end, perhaps through a read error.

Germline V gene lookup returns CDR1 WSHSY and CDR2 SAAADI. The CDR3 spans 15 residues. The receptor was isolated from a man under 40 with non-small cell lung cancer. Sequencing was carried out using lung tumor tissue. The rearrangement uses TRBV10-2 and TRBJ2-7; 11 bases are shared with TRBD2. CDR3 bases: TGCGCCAGCAGTGAGACTAGCGGGAGCTCCTATGAGCGGTACTTC. Residues: CASSETSGSSYERYF.